The subject of this entry is one T cell receptor (beta chain). The clone's antigen remains unknown. Base qualities are missing; no much larger clone stands one base away. The sample is drawn from a study of T cell responses to AZD1222 COVID-19 vaccine (dated by TCRdb to the early 2020s). In the study overall: TCR sequencing was performed for 230 to 250 trial participants, of whom 207 were given two doses of AZD1222 and approximately 26 were given two doses of MenACWY control vaccine. Trial participants were enrolled by age into subgroups of 18-55, 56-69 and 70-plus years, and roughly 150, 30 and 60 TCR-sequenced participants, respectively, were included in these subgroups. Summary of the overall study and its limitations: After two AZD1222 doses, both the breadth and the depth of spike-specific TCRs were significantly higher than at day 0 and than in MenACWY recipients. Because no samples from the day 14 peak response were available, repertoires could be characterized only after the peak T cell response. In the small 56-69-year group, the increase in depth fell short of significance, most likely because of low power. Conclusions about previously exposed vaccinees are limited because only six or seven AZD1222 recipients were SARS-CoV-2 seropositive at baseline. Nearly half of unique spike-specific TCRs reportedly recognized epitopes outside regions mutated in the B.1.351 and B.1.1.7 variants. The vaccine-associated CD4 TCRs covered the entire spike protein, and the dominant responses fell in regions 160-218 and 743-854. Participants were mostly white British, with more females than males. The authors suggested clonal diversity may have been underestimated.

The CDR3 regions of human TCRbeta chains were subjected to immunosequencing. As for the original processing: TCRs in the repertoires were matched against a reference library of SARS-CoV-2-specific TCRs that had been generated with the MIRA antigen-specificity platform. Breadth meant the fraction of unique TCRs that were SARS-CoV-2-associated, whereas depth meant the fraction of total T cells that were SARS-CoV-2-associated. Using the MIRA data, each spike-specific TCR was mapped to the spike region that the TCR reacts to and placed in a CD4 or CD8 class. Log10-transformed breadth and depth values were compared by one-way ANOVA with Sidak's multiple comparisons tests. Held by TCRdb, this immuneACCESS table contains in-frame sequences only and omits some clones. Under half of the omission traces to an unresolved V gene where checked; the cause of the rest is unknown. V and J calls and clone size are copied from that table; D and trimming were computed from the DNA. The sample records 130,000 to 150,000 clones, 70% to 90% of which are singletons. Under 5.5% of the sample is held by the ten biggest clonotypes.

Trimming takes 0 bases off V and 1 base off J; junction bases not matched to a gene: 3. In the germline V gene (reference sequence), CDR1 corresponds to MNHEY and CDR2 to SMNVEV. The CDR3 sequence holds 15 residues, the cysteine and phenylalanine included. Only the CDR3 DNA is retained, 45 bases long and in frame from the first base. The time point label, read with the paper, signifies: about 28 days (+/-7) after the second vaccine dose. The label giving this sample's treatment or condition can be read as: meningococcal conjugate vaccine given as trial control. Samples from vaccinated people were obtained from the UK trials COV001 and COV002, which included a single-blind randomized controlled phase 2/3 trial of AZD1222 (ChAdOx1 nCoV-19) in healthy adults. Trial participant PBMC samples were collected at day 0 and day 28 after the second dose for TCRbeta chain sequencing.

This TCR derives from an adult who received the MenACWY meningococcal vaccine as a control. The sequence joins TRBV27 to TRBJ2-7; the junction holds 7 bases that match TRBD1. Material: peripheral blood, obtained 28 days after the second dose of the MenACWY control vaccine. The CDR3 protein sequence reads: CASSLSGQLSYEQYF. The sequenced DNA: TGTGCCAGCAGTTTATCGGGACAGCTTTCCTACGAGCAGTACTTC.